These 21 T cell receptor beta chains share one sample of origin, sequenced in a study of radiotherapy plus CTLA-4 blockade in lung cancer. Assay used: immunoSEQ multiplex PCR; TCRdb lists only in-frame clones, some missing. The sample gives under 40,000 clones, 60% to 75% of which show up once; 3% to 5% is in the top ten. The sample here was peripheral blood, taken from a patient treated with radiotherapy plus ipilimumab. The receptors derive from a human donor with non-small cell lung cancer who had stable disease on radiotherapy plus ipilimumab.

CDR3 residues: CAISVKGEQYF. CDR3 in DNA: TGTGCCATCAGTGTAAAGGGCGAGCAGTACTTC. V usage is TRBV10-3 and J usage is TRBJ2-7; D is ambiguous. The length of the CDR3 is 11 residues. Germline V lookup: CDR1 ENHRY, CDR2 SYGVKD. The ends were cut back, 4 bases at V and 6 bases at J, with 7 bases in the middle.

This clone was observed a few times. V and J are TRBV6-1 and TRBJ2-1; D remains ambiguous. CDR3 size: 13 residues. Per germline, CDR1 MNHNS and CDR2 SASEGT. V was cut by 4 bases and J by 2 bases, with 6 bases left in between. In DNA form, the CDR3 reads TGTGCCAGCAGTGCCTACACCTACAATGAGCAGTTCTTC. This translates into CASSAYTYNEQFF.

CDR3 in amino acids: CASSNDRVSYEQYF. In nucleotides, the CDR3 is TGTGCCAGCAGTAACGACAGGGTCTCCTACGAGCAGTACTTC. The V gene is TRBV6-1, the J gene TRBJ2-7; 7 nucleotides align to TRBD1. Germline V lookup: CDR1 MNHNS, CDR2 SASEGT. Trimming took 5 bases from V and 0 from J; bases not matched to a gene: 4. The CDR3 spans 14 residues.

The V and J genes are TRBV6-1 and TRBJ2-7; TRBD1 or TRBD2 may be the D gene (5 bases each). Trimming stripped 7 bases from V and 2 bases from J, with 15 bases between. Per germline, CDR1 MNHNS and CDR2 SASEGT. The CDR3 runs 14 residues. The CDR3: CASMRGLTTYEQYF. The CDR3 DNA reads as TGTGCCAGCATGAGGGGCCTGACCACCTACGAGCAGTACTTC.

This clone was counted only a few times. The chain links TRBV6-5 to TRBJ2-7; 14 bases match TRBD2. The CDR3 has 14 residues. Germline V lookup: CDR1 MNHEY, CDR2 SVGAGI. Trimming at V came to 6 bases and at J to 5 bases, leaving 3 bases not matched to a gene. CDR3 coding DNA: TGTGCCAGCAGGGGACTAGCGGGAGACCACGAGCAGTACTTC. Protein sequence: CASRGLAGDHEQYF.

This clone was seen once. The CDR3 reads CASSPSGQGGSGELFF. CDR3 DNA sequence: TGTGCCAGCTCACCAAGTGGACAGGGAGGATCCGGGGAGCTGTTTTTT. The chain carries TRBV18 and TRBJ2-2; 8 bases agree with TRBD1. Germline loops: CDR1 KGHSH, CDR2 LQKENI. This CDR3 contains 16 residues. V trimming: 2 bases; J trimming: 6 bases; junction bases outside the gene matches: 8.

The chain combines TRBV6-5 with TRBJ2-2; D unclear. Germline lookup yields CDR1 MNHEY and CDR2 SVGAGI. The V gene lost 2 bases and the J gene lost 6 bases, with 16 bases spanning the gap. The CDR3 spans 16 residues. CDR3: CASSYTSLGGAGELFF. In DNA form, the CDR3 reads TGTGCCAGCAGTTACACCTCTCTGGGTGGTGCCGGGGAGCTGTTTTTT.

The chain couples TRBV6-6 to TRBJ2-1; TRBD2 matches 11 bases. This CDR3 is 14 amino acids long. CDR1 MNHNY and CDR2 SVGAGI come from the germline V gene (reference sequence). Trimming at V came to 8 bases and at J to 7 bases, leaving 7 bases not matched to a gene. The CDR3 DNA follows: TGTGCCAGCCGGGAGGGACTAGCGGTTAATGAGCAGTTCTTC. It encodes CASREGLAVNEQFF.

The chain employs TRBV4-2 and TRBJ2-3; D might be TRBD2 (5 bases). CDR1 and CDR2 from the germline V gene are LGHNA and YNFKEQ. This CDR3 is built from 15 residues. V was pared by 1 base and J by 2 bases, with 10 bases between. The CDR3 loop reads CASSQVYGNTDTQYF. As DNA, the CDR3 is TGTGCCAGCAGCCAAGTGTACGGGAACACAGATACGCAGTATTTT.

This clone showed up just a few times. The V and J genes are TRBV7-8 and TRBJ2-2; D not certain. Per germline, CDR1 SGHVS and CDR2 FQNEAQ. This CDR3 has 13 residues. V was cut by 1 base and J by 4 bases, with 4 bases left in between. This chain's CDR3 is CASSLGGTGELFF. CDR3 coding DNA: TGTGCCAGCAGCTTAGGGGGCACCGGGGAGCTGTTTTTT.

The chain recombines TRBV12-5 with TRBJ1-1, with unresolved D. V was clipped by 5 bases and J by 5 bases, with 12 bases between them. The CDR3 has 13 amino acids. Germline V gene lookup returns CDR1 LGHNT and CDR2 FRNRAP. DNA of the CDR3: TGTGCTAGTGGTCCCGGGGTGGGAACTGAAGCTTTCTTT. Amino acid sequence: CASGPGVGTEAFF.

The count of this clone is one. The chain couples TRBV5-1 to TRBJ1-3; no clear D gene. This CDR3 has 15 residues. V was clipped by 4 bases and J by 5 bases, with 16 bases between them. Germline V gene data show CDR1 as SGHRS and CDR2 as YFSETQ. CDR3 amino acids: CASSPGWGPRNTIYF. In DNA form, the CDR3 reads TGCGCCAGCAGCCCCGGTTGGGGTCCCAGAAACACCATATATTTT. The full variable domain, its missing parts supplied by reference TRBV5-1 and TRBJ1-3, is KAGVTQTPRYLIKTRGQQVTLSCSPISGHRSVSWYQQTPGQGLQFLFEYFSETQRNKGNFPGRFSGRQFSNSRSEMNVSTLELGDSALYLCASSPGWGPRNTIYFGEGSWLTVV.

The V and J genes are TRBV13 and TRBJ1-6, with D tentatively TRBD1 (6 bases). V dropped 5 bases and J dropped 7 bases, with 18 bases sitting between them. The CDR3 sequence is 16 residues long. Germline-derived CDR1 and CDR2 are PRHDT and FYEKMQ (reference sequence). The CDR3 DNA follows: TGTGCCAGCAGCCCCAGTGGGGGCGCGGGGAATTCACCCCTCCACTTT. This codes for CASSPSGGAGNSPLHF.

V usage is TRBV12-2 and J usage is TRBJ2-1; no check of the table's D call, TRBD2, against the DNA was made. TRBV12-2 has pseudogene status. The CDR3 consists of 19 residues. This CDR3 is CASRFTPGLAGGFHNEQFF. In nucleotides, the CDR3 is TGTGCAAGTCGCTTTACCCCCGGACTAGCGGGAGGATTCCACAATGAGCAGTTCTTC.

This chain links TRBV28 with TRBJ2-3; 9 nucleotides line up with TRBD1. The J segment lost 5 bases and the V segment lost 8 bases, leaving 14 bases of the junction unmatched. CDR1 is MDHEN and CDR2 is SYDVKM in the germline V gene. The CDR3 length is 16 residues. CDR3 sequence (DNA): TGTGCCAGCGGGCTCGCCCGGGGACAGGGCAAAGATACGCAGTATTTT. It codes for CASGLARGQGKDTQYF.

The chain joins TRBV29-1 to TRBJ2-2; 7 bases are shared with TRBD1. This CDR3 is 14 amino acids long. V was clipped by 6 bases and J by 1 base; unmatched bases: 5. The germline CDR1 and CDR2 sequences are SQVTM and ANQGSEA. CDR3 sequence (DNA): TGCAGCGTCCTTGGACAGGTGAACACCGGGGAGCTGTTTTTT. It encodes CSVLGQVNTGELFF.

The gene calls are TRBV28 and TRBJ2-3; 14 nucleotides agree with TRBD2. The CDR3 totals 17 residues. Germline V gene sequence: CDR1 MDHEN, CDR2 SYDVKM. The V and J ends lost 4 bases and 2 bases, in that order; junction bases with no gene match: 5. In DNA form, the CDR3 reads TGTGCCAGCAGTTCAGGACTAGCGGGAGGCAACACAGATACGCAGTATTTT. It specifies CASSSGLAGGNTDTQYF.

This chain joins TRBV28 and TRBJ2-7; the D is unclear. The germline V gene has CDR1 MDHEN and CDR2 SYDVKM. This CDR3 spans 15 amino acids. The V end lost 2 bases, the J end lost 5 bases, and 16 bases lay between the germline ends. For the CDR3, the DNA is TGTGCCAGCAGTTTAGGGCGGATCTATCGCAACGAGCAGTACTTC. Amino acid sequence: CASSLGRIYRNEQYF.

The gene calls are TRBV7-3 and TRBJ2-2; D gene uncertain. V lost 5 bases and J 7 bases, leaving 8 bases between the germline ends. The CDR3 is made up of 12 amino acids. Germline V gene sequence: CDR1 SGHTA, CDR2 FQGTGA. The CDR3 DNA is TGTGCCAGCAGCATTAGGCTCGGGGAGCTGTTTTTT. Translation: CASSIRLGELFF.

This clone was seen more than once but under ten times. The rearrangement joins TRBV10-2 to TRBJ1-5; the D is unclear. Germline CDR1 reads WSHSY; CDR2 reads SAAADI. Trimming removed 1 base at V and 9 bases at J, with 7 bases between. This CDR3 contains 12 residues. CDR3 DNA: TGCGCCAGCAGTGAGTATAACGGGCCCCAGCATTTT. Translating it yields CASSEYNGPQHF.

The J gene is TRBJ1-3, the V gene TRBV7-9; no clear D. Germline loops: CDR1 SEHNR, CDR2 FQNEAQ (reference sequence). The CDR3 consists of 16 residues. V dropped 1 base and J dropped 0 bases, with 10 bases sitting between them. The CDR3 here is CASSLGGRRSGNTIYF. In DNA, the CDR3 is TGTGCCAGCAGCTTAGGAGGCCGCCGCTCTGGAAACACCATATATTTT.